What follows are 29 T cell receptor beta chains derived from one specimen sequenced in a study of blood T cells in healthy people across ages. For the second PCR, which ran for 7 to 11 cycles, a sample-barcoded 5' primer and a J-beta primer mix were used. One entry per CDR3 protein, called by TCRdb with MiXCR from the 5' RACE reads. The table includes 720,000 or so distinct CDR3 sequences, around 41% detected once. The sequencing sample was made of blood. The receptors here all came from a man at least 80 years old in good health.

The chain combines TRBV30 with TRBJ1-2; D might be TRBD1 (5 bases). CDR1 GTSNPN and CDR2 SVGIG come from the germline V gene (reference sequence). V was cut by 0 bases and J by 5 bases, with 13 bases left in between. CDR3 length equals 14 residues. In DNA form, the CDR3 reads TGTGCCTGGAGTGTCGGCGGGGGAATGTATGGCTACACCTTC. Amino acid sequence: CAWSVGGGMYGYTF.

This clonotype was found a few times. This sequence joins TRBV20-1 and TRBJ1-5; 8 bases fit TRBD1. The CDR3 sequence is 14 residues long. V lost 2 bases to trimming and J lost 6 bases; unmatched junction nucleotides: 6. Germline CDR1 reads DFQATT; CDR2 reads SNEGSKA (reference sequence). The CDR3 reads CSARPGQAFQPQHF. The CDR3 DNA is TGCAGTGCTAGACCGGGACAGGCGTTTCAGCCCCAGCATTTT.

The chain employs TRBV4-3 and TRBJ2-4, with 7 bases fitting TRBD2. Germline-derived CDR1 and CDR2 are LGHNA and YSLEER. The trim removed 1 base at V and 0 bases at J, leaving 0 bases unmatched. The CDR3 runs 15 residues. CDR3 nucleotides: TGCGCCAGCAGCCAAGGGGGGGGAGCCAAAAACATTCAGTACTTC. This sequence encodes CASSQGGGAKNIQYF.

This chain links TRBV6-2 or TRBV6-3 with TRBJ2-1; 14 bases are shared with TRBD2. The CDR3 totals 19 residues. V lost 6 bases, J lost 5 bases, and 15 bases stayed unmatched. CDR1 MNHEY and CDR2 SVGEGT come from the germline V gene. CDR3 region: CASRGAIGTSGSGNNEQFF. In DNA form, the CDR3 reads TGTGCCAGCAGGGGGGCCATTGGGACTAGCGGGAGTGGCAACAATGAGCAGTTCTTC.

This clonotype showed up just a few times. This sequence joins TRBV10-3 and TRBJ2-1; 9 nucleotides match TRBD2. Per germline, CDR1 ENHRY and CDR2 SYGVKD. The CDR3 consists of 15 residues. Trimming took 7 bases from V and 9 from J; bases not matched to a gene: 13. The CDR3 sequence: CAINLSGGRASEQFF. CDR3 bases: TGTGCCATCAATCTATCGGGCGGGAGGGCAAGTGAGCAGTTCTTC.

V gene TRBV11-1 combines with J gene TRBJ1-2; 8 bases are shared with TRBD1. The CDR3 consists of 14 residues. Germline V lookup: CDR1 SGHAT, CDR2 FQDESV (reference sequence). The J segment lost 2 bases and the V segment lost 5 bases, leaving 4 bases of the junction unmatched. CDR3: CASSPHRGNYGYTF. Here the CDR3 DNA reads TGTGCCAGCAGCCCCCACAGGGGGAACTATGGCTACACCTTC.

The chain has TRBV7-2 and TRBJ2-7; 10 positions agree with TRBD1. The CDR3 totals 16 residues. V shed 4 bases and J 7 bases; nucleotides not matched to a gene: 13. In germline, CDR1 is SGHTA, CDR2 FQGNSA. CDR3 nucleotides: TGTGCCAGCAGCTCGCAGGACAGGGGGAGGTACAATGAGCAGTACTTC. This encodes CASSSQDRGRYNEQYF.

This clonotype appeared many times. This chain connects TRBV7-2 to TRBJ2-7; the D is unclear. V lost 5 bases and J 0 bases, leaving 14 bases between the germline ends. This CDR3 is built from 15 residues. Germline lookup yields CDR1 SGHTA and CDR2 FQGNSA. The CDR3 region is CASSRHVRDSYEQYF. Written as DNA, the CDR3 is TGTGCCAGCAGCCGCCACGTCCGCGACTCCTACGAGCAGTACTTC.

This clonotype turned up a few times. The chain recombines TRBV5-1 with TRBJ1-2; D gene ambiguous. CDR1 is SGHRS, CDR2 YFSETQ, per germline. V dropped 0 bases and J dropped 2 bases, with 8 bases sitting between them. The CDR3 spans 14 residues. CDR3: CASSLATWNYGYTF. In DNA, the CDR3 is TGCGCCAGCAGCTTGGCCACCTGGAACTATGGCTACACCTTC.

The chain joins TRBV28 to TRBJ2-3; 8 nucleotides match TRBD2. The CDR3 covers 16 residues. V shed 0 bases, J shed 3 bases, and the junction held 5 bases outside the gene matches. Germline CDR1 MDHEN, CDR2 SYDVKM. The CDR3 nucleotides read TGTGCCAGCAGTTTATGGGCGGGAGGAGGGACAGATACGCAGTATTTT. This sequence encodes CASSLWAGGGTDTQYF. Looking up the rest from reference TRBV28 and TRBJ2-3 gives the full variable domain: DVKVTQSSRYLVKRTGEKVFLECVQDMDHENMFWYRQDPGLGLRLIYFSYDVKMKEKGDIPEGYSVSREKKERFSLILESASTNQTSMYLCASSLWAGGGTDTQYFGPGTRLTVL.

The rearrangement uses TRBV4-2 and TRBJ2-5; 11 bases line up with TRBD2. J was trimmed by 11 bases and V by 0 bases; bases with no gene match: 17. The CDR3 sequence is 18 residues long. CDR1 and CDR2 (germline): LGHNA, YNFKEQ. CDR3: CASSQDLFVTSGGNEQYF. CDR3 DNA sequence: TGTGCCAGCAGCCAAGATCTATTTGTAACTAGCGGGGGCAATGAGCAGTACTTC.

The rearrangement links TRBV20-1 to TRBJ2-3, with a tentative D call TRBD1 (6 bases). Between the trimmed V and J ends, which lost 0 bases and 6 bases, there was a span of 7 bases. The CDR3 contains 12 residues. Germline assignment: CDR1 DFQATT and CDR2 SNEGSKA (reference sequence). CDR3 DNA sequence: TGCAGTGCTAGAGATCAGGGGGATACGCAGTATTTT. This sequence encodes CSARDQGDTQYF.

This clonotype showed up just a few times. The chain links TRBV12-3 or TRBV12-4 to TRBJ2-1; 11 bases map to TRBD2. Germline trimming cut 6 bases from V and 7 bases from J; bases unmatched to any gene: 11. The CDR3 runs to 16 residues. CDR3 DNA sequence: TGTGCCAGCAGGACCTCCGGTAGCGGGGGGGCTAATGAGCAGTTCTTC. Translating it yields CASRTSGSGGANEQFF.

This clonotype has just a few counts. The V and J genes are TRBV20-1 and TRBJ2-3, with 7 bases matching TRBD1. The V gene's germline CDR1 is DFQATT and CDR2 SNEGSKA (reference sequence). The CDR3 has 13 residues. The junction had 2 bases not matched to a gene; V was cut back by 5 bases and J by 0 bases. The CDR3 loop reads CSAGDRSTDTQYF. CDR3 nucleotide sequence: TGCAGTGCTGGGGACAGAAGCACAGATACGCAGTATTTT.

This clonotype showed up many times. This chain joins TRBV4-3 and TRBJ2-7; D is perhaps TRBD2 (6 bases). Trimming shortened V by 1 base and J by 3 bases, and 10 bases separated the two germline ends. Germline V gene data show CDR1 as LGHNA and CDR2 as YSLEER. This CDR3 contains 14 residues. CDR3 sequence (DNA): TGCGCCAGCAGCCAAGTTTACGGGGGCTACGAGCAGTACTTC. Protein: CASSQVYGGYEQYF.

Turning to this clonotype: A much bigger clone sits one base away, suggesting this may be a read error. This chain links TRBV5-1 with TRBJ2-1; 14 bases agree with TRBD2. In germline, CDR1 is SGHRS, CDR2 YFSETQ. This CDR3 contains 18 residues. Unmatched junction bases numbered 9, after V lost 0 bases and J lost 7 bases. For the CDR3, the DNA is TGCGCCAGCAGCTTGGGGGGGACTAGCGGGAGAATTGAGAATGAGCAGTTCTTC. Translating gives CASSLGGTSGRIENEQFF.

The CDR3 region is CASSPGTGINYKQYF. The CDR3 DNA follows: TGTGCCAGCAGCCCCGGGACAGGGATTAACTACAAGCAGTACTTC. The chain links TRBV7-9 to TRBJ2-5; 9 nucleotides match TRBD1. The CDR3 has 15 amino acids. CDR1 and CDR2 (germline): SEHNR, FQNEAQ (reference sequence). The trim removed 5 bases at V and 11 bases at J, leaving 15 bases unmatched.

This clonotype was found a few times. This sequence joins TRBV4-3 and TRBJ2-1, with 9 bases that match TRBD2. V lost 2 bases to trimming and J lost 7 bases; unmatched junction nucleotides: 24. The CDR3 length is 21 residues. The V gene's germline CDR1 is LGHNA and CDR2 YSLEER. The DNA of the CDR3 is TGCGCCAGCAGCCAATTAGGAGGGGCTAGCGGGATGATCGGCGAAGTGAATGAGCAGTTCTTC. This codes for CASSQLGGASGMIGEVNEQFF.

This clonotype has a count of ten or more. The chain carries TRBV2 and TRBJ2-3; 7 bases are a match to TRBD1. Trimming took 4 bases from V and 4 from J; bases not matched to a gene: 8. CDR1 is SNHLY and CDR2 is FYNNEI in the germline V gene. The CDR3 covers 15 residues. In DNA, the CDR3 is TGTGCCAGCAGTGGTACCGGGCAGGGGGCAGATACGCAGTATTTT. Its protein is CASSGTGQGADTQYF.

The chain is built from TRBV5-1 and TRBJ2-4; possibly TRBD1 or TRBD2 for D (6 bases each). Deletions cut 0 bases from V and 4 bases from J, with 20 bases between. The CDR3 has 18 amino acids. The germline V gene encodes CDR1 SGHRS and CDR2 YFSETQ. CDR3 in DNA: TGCGCCAGCAGCTTGGGTGGACAGCTTGGGACTTTAAAAAACATTCAGTACTTC. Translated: CASSLGGQLGTLKNIQYF.

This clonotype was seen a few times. The chain's CDR3 is CASGTRDTLLIQYF. As DNA, the CDR3 is TGTGCCAGCGGAACCCGGGACACCCTCCTCATTCAGTACTTC. The V gene is TRBV2, the J gene TRBJ2-7; TRBD1 is a possible D gene (6 bases). The assigned J gene may be wrong: the sequence end matches TRBJ2-4 better. The CDR3 is 14 amino acids. The germline CDR1 and CDR2 sequences are SNHLY and FYNNEI.

This CDR3 reads CSAEPDRYNEQFF. The DNA for the CDR3 is TGCAGTGCCGAACCGGACAGATACAATGAGCAGTTCTTC. The chain uses TRBV20-1 and TRBJ2-1; TRBD1 is a possible D gene (6 bases). From germline, CDR1 is DFQATT and CDR2 SNEGSKA (reference sequence). The CDR3 has 13 residues. Trimming removed 6 bases from V and 4 bases from J, with 13 bases in between.

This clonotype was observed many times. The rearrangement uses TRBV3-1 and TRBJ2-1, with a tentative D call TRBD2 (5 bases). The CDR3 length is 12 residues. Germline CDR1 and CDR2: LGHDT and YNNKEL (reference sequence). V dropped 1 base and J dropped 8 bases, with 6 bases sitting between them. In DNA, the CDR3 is TGTGCCAGCAGCCAAGCCGGGGATGAGCAGTTCTTC. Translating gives CASSQAGDEQFF.

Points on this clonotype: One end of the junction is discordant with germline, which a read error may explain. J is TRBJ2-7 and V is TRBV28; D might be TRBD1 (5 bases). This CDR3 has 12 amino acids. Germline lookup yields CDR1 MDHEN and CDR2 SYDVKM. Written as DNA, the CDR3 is TGTGCCAGCAGGCAGGGTTCCTCCGAGCAGTACTTC. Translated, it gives CASRQGSSEQYF.

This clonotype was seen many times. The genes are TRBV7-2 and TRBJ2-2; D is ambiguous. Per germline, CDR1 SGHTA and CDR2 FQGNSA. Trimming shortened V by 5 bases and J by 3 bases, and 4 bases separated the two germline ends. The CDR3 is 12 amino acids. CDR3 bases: TGTGCCAGCAGCCCCTACACCGGGGAGCTGTTTTTT. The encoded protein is CASSPYTGELFF.

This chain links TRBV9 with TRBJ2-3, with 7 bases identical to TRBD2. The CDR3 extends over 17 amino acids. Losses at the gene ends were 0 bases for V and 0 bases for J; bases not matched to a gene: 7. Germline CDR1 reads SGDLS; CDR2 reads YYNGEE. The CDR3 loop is CASSVDAGDPSTDTQYF. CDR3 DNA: TGTGCCAGCAGCGTAGATGCGGGGGACCCGAGCACAGATACGCAGTATTTT.

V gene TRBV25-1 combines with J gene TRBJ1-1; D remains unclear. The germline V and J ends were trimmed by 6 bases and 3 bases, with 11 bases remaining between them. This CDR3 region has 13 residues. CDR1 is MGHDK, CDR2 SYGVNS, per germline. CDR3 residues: CASSFEAYTEAFF. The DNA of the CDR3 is TGTGCCAGCAGCTTTGAGGCGTACACTGAAGCTTTCTTT.

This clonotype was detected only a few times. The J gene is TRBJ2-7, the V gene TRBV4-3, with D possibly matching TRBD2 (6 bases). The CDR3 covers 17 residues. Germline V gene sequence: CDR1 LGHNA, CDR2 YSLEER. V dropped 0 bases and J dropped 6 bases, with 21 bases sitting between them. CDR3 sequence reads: CASSQERRGGAGIEQYF. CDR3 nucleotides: TGCGCCAGCAGCCAAGAGCGTCGGGGCGGGGCAGGCATCGAGCAGTACTTC.

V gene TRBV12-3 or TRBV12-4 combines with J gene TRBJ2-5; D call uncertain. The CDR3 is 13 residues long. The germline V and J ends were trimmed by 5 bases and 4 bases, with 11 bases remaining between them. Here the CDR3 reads CASSTTTLETQYF. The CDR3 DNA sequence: TGTGCCAGCAGTACGACCACGTTAGAGACCCAGTACTTC.